This T cell receptor (beta chain) was obtained from a study of beta chain features in type 1 diabetes. Findings and limits, study-wide: Any role of HLA type in TCRB rearrangement remained unresolved here.

Points on this clone: Its antigen is still unknown.

Per germline, CDR1 SGHRS and CDR2 YFSETQ. CDR3 length: 13 amino acids. Trimming left V 0 bases short and J 6 bases short, with 7 bases between. The whole isolated RNA underwent reverse transcription, so sequencing captured expressed TCRB transcripts. The assay was immunoSEQ multiplex PCR, and TCRdb's table has in-frame clones only and misses some. The repertoire holds about 240,000 clones, with 25% to 30% as singletons. Sequencing was carried out using central memory CD4+ T cells from blood. The chain links TRBV5-1 to TRBJ2-1; D is possibly TRBD2 (6 bases). This receptor was obtained from a man in his thirties or forties in good health. CDR3 coding DNA: TGCGCCAGCAGCTTGGTCGGGGGCAATGAGCAGTTCTTC. Its protein product is CASSLVGGNEQFF.